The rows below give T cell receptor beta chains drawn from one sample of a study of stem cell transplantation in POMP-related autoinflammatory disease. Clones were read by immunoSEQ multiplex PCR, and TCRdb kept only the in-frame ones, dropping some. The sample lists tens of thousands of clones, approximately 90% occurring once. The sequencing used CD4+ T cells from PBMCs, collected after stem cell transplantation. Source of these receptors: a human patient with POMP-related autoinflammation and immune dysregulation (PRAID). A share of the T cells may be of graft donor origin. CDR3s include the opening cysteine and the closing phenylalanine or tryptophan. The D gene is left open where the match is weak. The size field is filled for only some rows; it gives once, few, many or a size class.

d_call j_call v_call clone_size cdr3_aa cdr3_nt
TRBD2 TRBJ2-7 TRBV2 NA CASFLAGVNEQYF TGTGCCAGCTTCCTAGCGGGAGTAAACGAGCAGTACTTC
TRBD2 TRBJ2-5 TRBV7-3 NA CASSPGLAGGVETQYF TGTGCCAGCAGCCCGGGACTAGCGGGAGGCGTAGAGACCCAGTACTTC
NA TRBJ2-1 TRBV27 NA CASSLRGLKQFF TGTGCCAGCAGTTTGAGGGGACTGAAACAGTTCTTC
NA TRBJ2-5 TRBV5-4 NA CASSHPGGETQYF TGTGCCAGCTCCCACCCGGGTGGGGAGACCCAGTACTTC
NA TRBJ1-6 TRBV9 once CASTEGNNSPLHF TGTGCCAGCACCGAAGGGAATAATTCACCCCTCCACTTT
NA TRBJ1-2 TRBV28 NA CASRSPGHLEGYGYTF TGTGCCAGCAGGTCCCCCGGCCATTTAGAGGGCTATGGCTACACCTTC
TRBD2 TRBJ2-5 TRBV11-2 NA CASSPRREAGKETQYF TGTGCCAGCAGCCCTAGGCGGGAGGCGGGGAAAGAGACCCAGTACTTC
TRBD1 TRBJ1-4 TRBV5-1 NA CASRTDRGQGKLFF TGCGCCAGCAGGACGGACAGGGGACAGGGAAAACTGTTTTTT
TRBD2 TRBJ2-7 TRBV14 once CASSPGLEAYEQYF TGTGCCAGCAGCCCGGGACTAGAAGCCTACGAGCAGTACTTC
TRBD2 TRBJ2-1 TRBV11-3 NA CASSSPAPGLGHNEQFF TGTGCCAGCAGCTCCCCAGCCCCGGGACTAGGCCACAATGAGCAGTTCTTC
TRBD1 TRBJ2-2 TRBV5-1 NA CASSFDRDTGELFF TGCGCCAGCAGCTTTGACAGGGACACCGGGGAGCTGTTTTTT
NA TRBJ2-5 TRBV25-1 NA CASSEPGRGQETQYF TGTGCCAGCAGTGAACCAGGGCGGGGTCAAGAGACCCAGTACTTC
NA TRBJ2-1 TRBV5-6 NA CASSLLPRGEDNEQFF TGTGCCAGCAGCTTGTTGCCTAGGGGGGAGGACAATGAGCAGTTCTTC
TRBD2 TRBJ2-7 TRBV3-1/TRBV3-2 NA CASSQGSSGRAYEQYF TGTGCCAGCAGCCAGGGTTCTAGCGGGAGAGCCTACGAGCAGTACTTC
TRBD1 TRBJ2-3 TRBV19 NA CASRQGRTDTQYF TGTGCCAGCAGACAGGGGAGGACAGATACGCAGTATTTT
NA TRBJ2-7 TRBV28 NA CATQYEQFGSNLYEQYF TGTGCCACCCAATACGAACAGTTTGGCTCTAACCTCTACGAGCAGTACTTC
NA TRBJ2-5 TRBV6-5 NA CASSPLGAWETQYF TGTGCCAGCAGTCCCCTGGGGGCGTGGGAGACCCAGTACTTC
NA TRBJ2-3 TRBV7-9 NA CASSALRTDTQYF TGTGCCAGCAGCGCCCTACGCACAGATACGCAGTATTTT
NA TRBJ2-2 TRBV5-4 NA CASSPLAVGELFF TGTGCCAGCAGCCCGCTTGCTGTCGGGGAGCTGTTTTTT
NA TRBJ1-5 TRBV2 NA CASRPAGAPNQPQHF TGTGCCAGCAGGCCCGCGGGGGCGCCCAATCAGCCCCAGCATTTT
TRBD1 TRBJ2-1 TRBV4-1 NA CASSQDAGQGYNEQFF TGCGCCAGCAGCCAAGATGCAGGACAGGGCTACAATGAGCAGTTCTTC
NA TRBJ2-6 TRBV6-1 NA CASSEVSLSGANVLTF TGTGCCAGCAGTGAAGTTTCTCTCTCTGGGGCCAACGTCCTGACTTTC
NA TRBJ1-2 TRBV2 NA CASSEDRGYGYTF TGTGCCAGCAGCGAAGACCGTGGCTATGGCTACACCTTC
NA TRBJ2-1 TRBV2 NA CASERAATFF TGTGCCAGCGAGCGGGCAGCCACGTTCTTC